The clone carrying this T cell receptor (beta chain) has a handful of counts. Its target is not known. Germline CDR1 and CDR2: MNHEY and SMNVEV (reference sequence). The CDR3 sequence is 11 residues long. With 6 bases removed from V and 5 bases from J, the gap between germline ends came to 8 bases. This sample was taken from a study of T cell repertoires in aging, cancer and after chemotherapy. Study-wide background: Repeat sampling of healthy donors over several months to years showed clear clonal overlap. The study's findings and limits: These repertoire data do not allow conclusions about immunological memory after chemotherapy.

TCR beta rearrangements were amplified from peripheral blood genomic DNA. Multiplex touch-down PCR with TRB-A/B primers amplified rearranged V-D-J TRB sequences. TCRdb recomputed calls from the multiplex PCR reads with MiXCR, one row per CDR3 protein. Found here are 10,000 to 12,000 distinct CDR3 sequences, about 32% of them singletons; the top ten hold approximately 3.3%. The receptor's source is a human donor in good health. The sequenced sample consisted of blood. The V and J genes are TRBV27 and TRBJ2-7; D gene ambiguous. The CDR3 region has the DNA TGTGCCAGCAGGGCCTTTAACGAGCAGTACTTC. Its protein product is CASRAFNEQYF.